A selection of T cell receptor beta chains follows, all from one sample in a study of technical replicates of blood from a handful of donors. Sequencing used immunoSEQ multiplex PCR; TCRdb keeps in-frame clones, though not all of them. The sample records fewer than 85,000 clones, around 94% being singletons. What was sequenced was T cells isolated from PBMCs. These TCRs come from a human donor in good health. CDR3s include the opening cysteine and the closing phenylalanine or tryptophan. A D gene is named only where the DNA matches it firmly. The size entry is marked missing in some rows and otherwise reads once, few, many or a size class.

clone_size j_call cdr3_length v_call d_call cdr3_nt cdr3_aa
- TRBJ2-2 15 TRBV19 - TGTGCCAGTAGTCGGCGGGGTAATTGGTTTTCGGAGCTGTTTTTT CASSRRGNWFSELFF
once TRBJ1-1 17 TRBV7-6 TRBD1 TGTGCCAGCAGTCGAATACCGACAGGGGGTATGAACACTGAAGCTTTCTTT CASSRIPTGGMNTEAFF
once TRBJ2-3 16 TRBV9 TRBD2 TGTGCCAGCAGCGTAGACGGCGGGGGGGCCACAGATACGCAGTATTTT CASSVDGGGATDTQYF
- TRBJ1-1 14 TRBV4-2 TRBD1 TGTGCCAGCAGCCTGGACAGGGACAACACTGAAGCTTTCTTT CASSLDRDNTEAFF
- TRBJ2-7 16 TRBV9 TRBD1 TGTGCCAGCAGCCCTCTGGGACAGGCCATTGGGTACGAGCAGTACTTC CASSPLGQAIGYEQYF
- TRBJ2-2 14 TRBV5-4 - TGTGCCAGCAGCCTCCTAGGAGGGACCGGGGAGCTGTTTTTT CASSLLGGTGELFF
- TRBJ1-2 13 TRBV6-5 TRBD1 TGTGCCAGCAGTGGACAGGGGAGGTTCAGCTACACCTTC CASSGQGRFSYTF
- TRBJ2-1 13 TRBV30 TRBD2 TGTGCCTGTGCGGGGGGCAGCTACAATGAGCAGTTCTTC CACAGGSYNEQFF
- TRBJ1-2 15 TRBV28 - TGTGCCAGCAGGGGGAGGGGATTAGGGAACTATGGCTACACCTTC CASRGRGLGNYGYTF
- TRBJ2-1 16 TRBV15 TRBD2 TGTGCCACCAGCAACCGTCTAGCGGGATTAGGCGATGAGCAGTTCTTC CATSNRLAGLGDEQFF
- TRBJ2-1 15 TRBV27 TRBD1 TGTGCCAGCAGAAATTCGGACAGGGAATACGATGAGCAGTTCTTC CASRNSDREYDEQFF
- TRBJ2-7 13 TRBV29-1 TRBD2 TGCAGCGTCATAATAGCGGGACGGTACGAGCAGTACTTC CSVIIAGRYEQYF
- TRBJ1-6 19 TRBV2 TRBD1 TGTGCCAGCAGTGGCCAACTTGGACAGGGAAGCTCCTATAATTCACCCCTCCACTTT CASSGQLGQGSSYNSPLHF
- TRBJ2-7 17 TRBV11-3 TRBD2 TGTGCCAGCAGCCCGGGACTAGCGGCAACGGGGGACTACGAGCAGTACTTC CASSPGLAATGDYEQYF
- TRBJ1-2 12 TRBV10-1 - TGCGCCAGCAGGATAAGGACTAGAGGCTACACCTTC CASRIRTRGYTF
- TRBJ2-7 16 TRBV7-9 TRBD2 TGTGCCAGCAGCTTTCCGGGGCTAGCGGGAGAGTACGAGCAGTACTTC CASSFPGLAGEYEQYF
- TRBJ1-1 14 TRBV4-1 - TGCGCCAGCAGCCACTCTCTTTTGAACACTGAAGCTTTCTTT CASSHSLLNTEAFF
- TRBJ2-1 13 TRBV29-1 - TGCAGCGTTGTGGGTCGAGGGCCCAATGAGCAGTTCTTC CSVVGRGPNEQFF
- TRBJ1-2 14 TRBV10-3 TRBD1 TGTGCCATCAGGAACAGGGGTGCTAACTATGGCTACACCTTC CAIRNRGANYGYTF
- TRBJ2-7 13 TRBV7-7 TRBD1 TGTGCCAGCAGCTACGGACAGGCCTACGAGCAGTACTTC CASSYGQAYEQYF
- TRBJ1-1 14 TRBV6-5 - TGTGCCAGCAGAGCGTCCGGGGGAAACACTGAAGCTTTCTTT CASRASGGNTEAFF
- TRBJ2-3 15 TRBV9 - TGTGCCAGCAGCAACCGCGGGACAGGCACAGATACGCAGTATTTT CASSNRGTGTDTQYF
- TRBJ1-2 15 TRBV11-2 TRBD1 TGTGCCAGCAGCCCGGGTGGGACAGAAGACTATGGCTACACCTTC CASSPGGTEDYGYTF
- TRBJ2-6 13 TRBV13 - TGTGCCAGCACTCTATCCGGGGCCAACGTCCTGACTTTC CASTLSGANVLTF
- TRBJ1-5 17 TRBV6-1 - TGTGCCAGCAGTGAAGCGCGGGGGGGCCATAGCAATCAGCCCCAGCATTTT CASSEARGGHSNQPQHF
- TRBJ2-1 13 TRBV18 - TGTGCCAGCTCACCCCAGGCCAACAATGAGCAGTTCTTC CASSPQANNEQFF
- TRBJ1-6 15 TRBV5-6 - TGTGCCAGCAGCTTGATTAGCCAGGGTAGTTCACCCCTCCACTTT CASSLISQGSSPLHF
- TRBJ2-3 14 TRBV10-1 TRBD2 TGCGCCAGCACTAGCGGGAGAGAAGTCGATACGCAGTATTTT CASTSGREVDTQYF
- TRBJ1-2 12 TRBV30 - TGTGCCTGGACCCTTGTGAGGCATGGCTACACCTTC CAWTLVRHGYTF
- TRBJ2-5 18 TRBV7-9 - TGTGCCAGCAGCTCCGGGGGAATGGGTTGGAGGGGTCAAGAGACCCAGTACTTC CASSSGGMGWRGQETQYF
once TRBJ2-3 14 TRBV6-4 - TGTGCCAGCAGTGACTCGGCCCTCAGGGATACGCAGTATTTT CASSDSALRDTQYF
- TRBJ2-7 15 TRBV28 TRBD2 TGTGCCAGCAGTTTTAGGCGGGAGCTACTCTACGAGCAGTACTTC CASSFRRELLYEQYF
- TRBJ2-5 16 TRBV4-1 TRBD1 TGCGCCAGCAGCCAATACCAGGACAGGGTAATGGAGACCCAGTACTTC CASSQYQDRVMETQYF
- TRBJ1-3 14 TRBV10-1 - TGCGCCAGCAGTGTCGGGGGGACTGGAAACACCATATATTTT CASSVGGTGNTIYF
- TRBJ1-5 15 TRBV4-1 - TGCGCCAGCAGCCTCGGCGGCGACAGCAATCAGCCCCAGCATTTT CASSLGGDSNQPQHF
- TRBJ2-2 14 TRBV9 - TGTGCCAGCAGCGTCCAGGGGACACCGGGGGAGCTGTTTTTT CASSVQGTPGELFF
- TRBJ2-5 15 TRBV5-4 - TGTGCCAGCAGCAAGGGACTCTCAGGGAGTGAGACCCAGTACTTC CASSKGLSGSETQYF
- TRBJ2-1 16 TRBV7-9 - TGTGCCAGCAGCTTAGGGGGGGCTAGCGGATACAATGAGCAGTTCTTC CASSLGGASGYNEQFF
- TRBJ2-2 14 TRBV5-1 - TGCGCCAGCAGCACCCAGAAGAACACCGGGGAGCTGTTTTTT CASSTQKNTGELFF
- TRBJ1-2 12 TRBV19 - TGTGCCAGTATGCAGGGTAACTATGGCTACACCTTC CASMQGNYGYTF
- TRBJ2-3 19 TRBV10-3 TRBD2 TGTGCCATCAGTGAGATCATCTCTAGCGGGGGGGCCGAGGCAGATACGCAGTATTTT CAISEIISSGGAEADTQYF
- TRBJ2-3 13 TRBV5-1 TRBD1 TGCGCCAGCGACAGGGGAGGCACAGATACGCAGTATTTT CASDRGGTDTQYF
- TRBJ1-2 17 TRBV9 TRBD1 TGTGCCAGCAGCGGGGGGACAGAAAAAAATCCTAACTATGGCTACACCTTC CASSGGTEKNPNYGYTF
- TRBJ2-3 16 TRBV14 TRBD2 TGTGCCAGCAGCCGCTTAGCGGGGGCTGGCACAGATACGCAGTATTTT CASSRLAGAGTDTQYF